Below, one TCR beta chain is given with its context. Its antigen is still unknown. This entry belongs to a study of Graves' ophthalmopathy and Graves' hyperthyroidism. Study outcomes and limitations: In separating ophthalmopathy from stable hyperthyroidism, a 13-signature model achieved about 90% sensitivity and about 80% specificity. The model flagged ophthalmopathy progression at 70% to 71% sensitivity and 72.22% specificity.

Diagnosis relied on clinical symptoms, serum thyroxine, TRAb, thyroid ultrasound and orbital computed tomography. From fresh peripheral blood, around 10 ml in volume, the PBMCs were obtained. Amplified TCR beta CDR3 regions were obtained using RNA transcripts as template. In the first round, RT-PCR was carried out with HTBI primers, and a multiplex PCR formed the second round. Each CDR3 protein is one row after TCRdb ran MiXCR on the multiplex PCR reads. This sample has 220,000 or so distinct CDR3 sequences, with 20% to 25% found just once. The sample was peripheral blood. The sequence was obtained from a woman in her fifties or sixties with Graves' ophthalmopathy.

Written as DNA, the CDR3 is TGCAGTGCTAGTCCAAAAAAAGAGACCCAGTACTTC. Translating it yields CSASPKKETQYF. The V call is TRBV20-1, the J call TRBJ2-5, with D unresolved. CDR1 is DFQATT and CDR2 is SNEGSKA in the germline V gene (reference sequence). The V gene lost 3 bases and the J gene lost 3 bases, with 8 bases spanning the gap. The CDR3 is 12 residues long.